This entry describes one T cell receptor (beta chain). The record originates from a study of shared clonotypes between healthy human individuals. Study overall: For every donor, three CD4 naive, three CD4 memory, two CD8 naive and one CD8 memory plates were used.

This CDR3 is 12 amino acids long. V gave up 5 bases and J gave up 10 bases, with 10 bases separating them. Germline assignment: CDR1 SGHDT and CDR2 YYEEEE. Template for every sorted-subset replicate PCR totaled about 0.2 ug DNA, tens of thousands of T cell genomes. Clones were read by immunoSEQ multiplex PCR, and TCRdb kept only the in-frame ones, dropping some. The profile covers around 2.3 million clones, with 95% appearing a single time and approximately 0.13% taken by the ten largest. Sequencing input: naive CD4+ T cells sorted from blood. Documented subset: CD45RA+ positively selected. The clonotype comes from a man aged 18 to 29 in good health. The chain carries TRBV5-6 and TRBJ1-6; tentatively, D is TRBD1 (5 bases). The CDR3 nucleotides read TGTGCCAGCAGGGCTAAGGGGTCACCCCTCCACTTT. Translated, it gives CASRAKGSPLHF.